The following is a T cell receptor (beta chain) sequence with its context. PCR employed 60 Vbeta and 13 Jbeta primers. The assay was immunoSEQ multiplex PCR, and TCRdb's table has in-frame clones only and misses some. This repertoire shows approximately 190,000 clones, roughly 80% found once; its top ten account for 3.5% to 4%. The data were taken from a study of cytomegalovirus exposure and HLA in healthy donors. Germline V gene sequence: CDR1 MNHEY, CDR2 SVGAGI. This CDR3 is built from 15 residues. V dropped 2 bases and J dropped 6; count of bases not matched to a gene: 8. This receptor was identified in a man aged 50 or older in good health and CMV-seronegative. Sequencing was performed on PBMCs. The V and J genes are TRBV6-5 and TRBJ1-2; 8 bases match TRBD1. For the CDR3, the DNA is TGTGCCAGCAGTTACGTTTACAGGGGGGATGATGGCTACACCTTC. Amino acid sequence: CASSYVYRGDDGYTF.